These 2 T cell receptor beta chains came from one sample sequenced in a study of siplizumab effects on memory and regulatory T cells. Sequencing used immunoSEQ multiplex PCR; TCRdb keeps in-frame clones, though not all of them. The data contain 100,000 or so clones, approximately 91% of them singletons. Sequences were obtained from CD4+ T cells sorted from blood. The source is a human donor in good health. Some clones in this sample may be carry-over from other donors' samples.

The chain links TRBV6-6 to TRBJ2-2; TRBD2 agrees at 7 bases. The CDR3 loop spans 15 amino acids. The J segment lost 5 bases and the V segment lost 7 bases, leaving 10 bases of the junction unmatched. Per the germline V gene, CDR1 is MNHNY and CDR2 is SVGAGI (reference sequence). The CDR3 is CASISVAGDTGELFF. The CDR3 region has the DNA TGTGCCAGCATTAGCGTGGCGGGAGATACCGGGGAGCTGTTTTTT.

V is TRBV2 and J is TRBJ1-5; no clear D. Trimming removed 8 bases from V and 7 bases from J, with 12 bases in between. CDR1 is SNHLY, CDR2 FYNNEI, per germline. CDR3 length: 12 residues. CDR3 sequence reads: CASSRVSQPQHF. Written as DNA, the CDR3 is TGTGCCAGCTCGAGGGTTTCCCAGCCCCAGCATTTT.